Below are 12 T cell receptor beta chains sequenced from a single sample in a study of cytomegalovirus exposure and HLA in healthy donors. Primers included in the PCR were 60 Vbeta and 13 Jbeta primers. Generated by immunoSEQ multiplex PCR, the TCRdb table keeps only in-frame clones and is missing some. The top ten clones hold approximately 1.2% of a sample with fewer than 130,000 clones, about three quarters of them seen once. Sequences were obtained from PBMCs. The source is a woman aged 25 to 45 in good health and CMV-seronegative.

The chain recombines TRBV7-8 with TRBJ2-3, with D possibly matching TRBD2 (5 bases). V was clipped by 1 base and J by 4 bases, with 15 bases between them. Germline V gives CDR1 SGHVS, CDR2 FQNEAQ. The CDR3 has 16 amino acids. The chain's CDR3 is CASSLDGLGLADTQYF. CDR3 in DNA: TGTGCCAGCAGCTTAGATGGACTCGGCCTAGCAGATACGCAGTATTTT.

The chain combines TRBV29-1 with TRBJ2-5, with 9 bases aligning to TRBD1. CDR3 length: 15 residues. CDR1 is SQVTM and CDR2 is ANQGSEA in the germline V gene. Trimming removed 2 bases from V and 5 bases from J; junction bases left unmatched: 9. The CDR3 loop is CSVELRTGVGETQYF. The CDR3 region has the DNA TGCAGCGTTGAACTCCGGACAGGGGTGGGGGAGACCCAGTACTTC.

The DNA for the CDR3 is TGCGCCAGCAGCCAAGGGCAAAGTTATAGCAATCAGCCCCAGCATTTT. Translating gives CASSQGQSYSNQPQHF. The gene calls are TRBV4-3 and TRBJ1-5; D ambiguous. Trimming left V 1 base short and J 0 bases short, with 10 bases between. Per germline, CDR1 LGHNA and CDR2 YSLEER. This CDR3 region has 16 residues.

A single count supports this clone. V usage is TRBV19 and J usage is TRBJ1-1; D ambiguous. This CDR3 has 14 residues. V lost 1 base, J lost 4 bases, and 10 bases lay in between. Germline CDR1 LNHDA, CDR2 SQIVND (reference sequence). In DNA form, the CDR3 reads TGTGCCAGTAGTATAGTGGACTTAGCCACTGAAGCTTTCTTT. Protein sequence: CASSIVDLATEAFF.

The gene calls are TRBV6-6 and TRBJ1-1, with 7 positions matching TRBD1. Losses at the gene ends were 5 bases for V and 4 bases for J; bases not matched to a gene: 10. CDR3 size: 15 residues. The germline V gene has CDR1 MNHNY and CDR2 SVGAGI (reference sequence). This CDR3 is CASSLPRGTATEAFF. Here the CDR3 DNA reads TGTGCCAGCAGTCTCCCAAGGGGGACAGCCACTGAAGCTTTCTTT.

The J gene is TRBJ1-1, the V gene TRBV2; 9 nucleotides match TRBD1. The germline gives CDR1 SNHLY, CDR2 FYNNEI. CDR3 length equals 15 residues. The trim removed 6 bases at V and 5 bases at J, leaving 10 bases unmatched. CDR3: CASRTGQGGRTEAFF. In DNA, the CDR3 is TGTGCCAGCAGGACGGGACAGGGAGGACGGACTGAAGCTTTCTTT.

This chain uses TRBV10-3 with TRBJ2-7; weak D call: TRBD1 (5 bases). The germline V gene encodes CDR1 ENHRY and CDR2 SYGVKD. V lost 6 bases, J lost 5 bases, and 8 bases lay in between. CDR3 length: 11 residues. The CDR3, as DNA: TGTGCCATCAGCACAGGTAACGAGCAGTACTTC. It is translated as CAISTGNEQYF.

This chain uses TRBV5-1 with TRBJ1-5; 7 bases agree with TRBD1. The germline V gene encodes CDR1 SGHRS and CDR2 YFSETQ. The CDR3 has 14 residues. With 0 bases clipped from V and 6 bases from J, the junction kept 3 bases outside the gene matches. The CDR3 region is CASSLEGATQPQHF. The CDR3 DNA follows: TGCGCCAGCAGCTTGGAGGGGGCCACTCAGCCCCAGCATTTT.

The gene calls are TRBV29-1 and TRBJ2-2, with a weak D call TRBD1 (6 bases). The CDR3 length is 15 residues. CDR1 SQVTM and CDR2 ANQGSEA come from the germline V gene. V lost 7 bases and J lost 1, with 16 bases in between. The CDR3: CSAKRTQGNTGELFF. The CDR3 DNA reads TGCAGCGCAAAACGAACACAGGGGAACACCGGGGAGCTGTTTTTT.

The rearrangement uses TRBV9 and TRBJ1-1; no definite D call. CDR3 length: 15 amino acids. The germline V and J ends were trimmed by 0 bases and 0 bases, with 9 bases remaining between them. CDR1 and CDR2 (germline): SGDLS, YYNGEE. The CDR3 is CASSVGDTLNTEAFF. CDR3 sequence (DNA): TGTGCCAGCAGCGTAGGCGACACGCTGAACACTGAAGCTTTCTTT.

The chain uses TRBV28 and TRBJ2-5; weak D call: TRBD1 (6 bases). Germline-derived CDR1 and CDR2 are MDHEN and SYDVKM. Deletions cut 7 bases from V and 4 bases from J, with 10 bases between. CDR3 length: 12 residues. This CDR3 reads CASTGVGETQYF. The CDR3, as DNA: TGTGCCAGCACAGGGGTGGGAGAGACCCAGTACTTC.

V usage is TRBV27 and J usage is TRBJ1-2; TRBD1 aligns across 7 bases. This CDR3 spans 14 amino acids. With V trimmed by 5 bases and J by 3 bases, 6 bases remained unmatched. Germline loops: CDR1 MNHEY, CDR2 SMNVEV (reference sequence). The CDR3 nucleotides are TGTGCCAGCAGTCTTCGGACAGGCGACTATGGCTACACCTTC. Protein sequence: CASSLRTGDYGYTF.